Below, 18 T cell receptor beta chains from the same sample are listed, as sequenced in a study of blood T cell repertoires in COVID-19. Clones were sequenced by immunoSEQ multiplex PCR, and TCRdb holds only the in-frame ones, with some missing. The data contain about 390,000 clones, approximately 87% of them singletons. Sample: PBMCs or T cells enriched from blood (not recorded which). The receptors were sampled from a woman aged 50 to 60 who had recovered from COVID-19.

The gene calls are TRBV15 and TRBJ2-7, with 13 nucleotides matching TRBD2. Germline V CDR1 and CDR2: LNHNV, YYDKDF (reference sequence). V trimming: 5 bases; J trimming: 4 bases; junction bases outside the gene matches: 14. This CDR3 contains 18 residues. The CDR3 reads CATSFSGLAGDRGYEQYF. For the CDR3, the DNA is TGTGCCACCAGCTTCTCCGGACTAGCGGGGGACCGCGGGTACGAGCAGTACTTC.

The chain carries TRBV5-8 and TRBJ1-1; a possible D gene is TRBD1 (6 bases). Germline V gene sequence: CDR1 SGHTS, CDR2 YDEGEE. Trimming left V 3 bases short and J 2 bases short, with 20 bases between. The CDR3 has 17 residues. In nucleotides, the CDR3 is TGTGCCAGCAGCTGGTTAGGAACAGGGCGGATAAACACTGAAGCTTTCTTT. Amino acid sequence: CASSWLGTGRINTEAFF. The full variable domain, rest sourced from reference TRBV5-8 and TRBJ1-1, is EAGVTQSPTHLIKTRGQQATLRCSPISGHTSVYWYQQALGLGLQFLLWYDEGEERNRGNFPPRFSGRQFPNYSSELNVNALELEDSALYLCASSWLGTGRINTEAFFGQGTRLTVV.

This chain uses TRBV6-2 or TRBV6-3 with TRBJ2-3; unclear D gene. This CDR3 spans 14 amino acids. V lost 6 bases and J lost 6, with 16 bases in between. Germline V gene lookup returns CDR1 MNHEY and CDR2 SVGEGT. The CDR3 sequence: CASSTPAVSDTQYF. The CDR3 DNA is TGTGCCAGCAGCACCCCTGCTGTTAGCGATACGCAGTATTTT.

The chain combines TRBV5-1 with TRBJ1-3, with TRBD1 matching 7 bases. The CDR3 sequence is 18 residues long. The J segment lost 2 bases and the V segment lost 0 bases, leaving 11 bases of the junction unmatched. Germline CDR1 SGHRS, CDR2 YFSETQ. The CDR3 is CASSLASPQGTAGNTIYF. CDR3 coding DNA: TGCGCCAGCAGCTTGGCCAGCCCACAGGGGACAGCTGGAAACACCATATATTTT.

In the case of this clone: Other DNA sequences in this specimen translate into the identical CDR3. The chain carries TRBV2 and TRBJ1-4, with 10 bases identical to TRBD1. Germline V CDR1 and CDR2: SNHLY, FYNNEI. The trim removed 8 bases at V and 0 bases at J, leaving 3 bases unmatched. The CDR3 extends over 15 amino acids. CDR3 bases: TGTGCCAGCCAAGGACAGGGGGCAACTAATGAAAAACTGTTTTTT. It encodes CASQGQGATNEKLFF.

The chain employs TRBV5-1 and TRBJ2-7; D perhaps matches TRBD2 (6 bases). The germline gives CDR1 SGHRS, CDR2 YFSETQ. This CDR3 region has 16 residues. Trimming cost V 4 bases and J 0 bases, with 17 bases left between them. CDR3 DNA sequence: TGCGCCAGCAGCCCTTGGCCGGAGGGAAACTCCTACGAGCAGTACTTC. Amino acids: CASSPWPEGNSYEQYF.

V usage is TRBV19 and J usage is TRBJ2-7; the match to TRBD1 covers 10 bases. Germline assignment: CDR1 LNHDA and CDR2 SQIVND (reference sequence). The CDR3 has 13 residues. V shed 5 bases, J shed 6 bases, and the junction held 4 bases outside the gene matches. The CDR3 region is CASSVTGGGEQYF. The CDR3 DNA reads TGTGCCAGTAGTGTGACAGGGGGCGGCGAGCAGTACTTC. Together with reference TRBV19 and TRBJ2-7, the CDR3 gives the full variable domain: DGGITQSPKYLFRKEGQNVTLSCEQNLNHDAMYWYRQDPGQGLRLIYYSQIVNDFQKGDIAEGYSVSREKKESFPLTVTSAQKNPTAFYLCASSVTGGGEQYFGPGTRLTVT.

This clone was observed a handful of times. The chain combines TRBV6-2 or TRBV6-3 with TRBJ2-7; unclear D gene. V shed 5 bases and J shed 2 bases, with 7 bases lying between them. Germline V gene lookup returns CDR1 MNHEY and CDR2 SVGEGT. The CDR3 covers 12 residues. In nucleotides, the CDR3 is TGTGCCAGCAGTCCCGGAGCCTACGAGCAGTACTTC. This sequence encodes CASSPGAYEQYF.

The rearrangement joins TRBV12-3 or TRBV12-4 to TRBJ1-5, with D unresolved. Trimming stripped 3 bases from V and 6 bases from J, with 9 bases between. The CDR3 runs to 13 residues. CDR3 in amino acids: CASSFMSPQPQHF. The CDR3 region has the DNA TGTGCCAGCAGTTTTATGAGCCCTCAGCCCCAGCATTTT.

DNA of the CDR3: TGTGCCAGCAGCGTGGCCCCTGGGGGGGTCGCCACTGAAGCTTTCTTT. Protein product: CASSVAPGGVATEAFF. The chain couples TRBV9 to TRBJ1-1, with a possible D match to TRBD1 (5 bases). V lost 2 bases, J lost 4 bases, and 18 bases lay in between. CDR3 size: 16 residues. Looked up from germline, CDR1 is SGDLS and CDR2 is YYNGEE.

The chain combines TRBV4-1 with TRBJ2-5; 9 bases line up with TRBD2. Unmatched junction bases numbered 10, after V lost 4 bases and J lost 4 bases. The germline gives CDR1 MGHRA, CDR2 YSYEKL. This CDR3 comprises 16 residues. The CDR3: CASSPTRGGAGETQYF. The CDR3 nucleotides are TGCGCCAGCAGCCCCACTCGCGGGGGGGCCGGAGAGACCCAGTACTTC.

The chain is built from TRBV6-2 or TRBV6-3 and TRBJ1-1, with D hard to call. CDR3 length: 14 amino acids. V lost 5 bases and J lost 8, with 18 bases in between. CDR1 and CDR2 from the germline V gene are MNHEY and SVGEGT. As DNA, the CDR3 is TGTGCCAGCAGTCCCCCCGGTTCGCCCGTCGAAGCTTTCTTT. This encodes CASSPPGSPVEAFF.

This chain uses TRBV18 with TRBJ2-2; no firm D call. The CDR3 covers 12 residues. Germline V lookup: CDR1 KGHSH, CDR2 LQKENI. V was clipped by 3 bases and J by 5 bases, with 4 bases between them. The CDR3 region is CASSPETGELFF. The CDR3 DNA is TGTGCCAGCTCACCTGAGACCGGGGAGCTGTTTTTT.

The chain's CDR3 is CAWEGASGNTIYF. The CDR3 region has the DNA TGTGCCTGGGAGGGGGCATCAGGAAACACCATATATTTT. The V and J genes are TRBV30 and TRBJ1-3; 7 nucleotides line up with TRBD1. The CDR3 covers 13 residues. The germline CDR1 and CDR2 sequences are GTSNPN and SVGIG (reference sequence). With V trimmed by 5 bases and J by 4 bases, 5 bases remained unmatched.

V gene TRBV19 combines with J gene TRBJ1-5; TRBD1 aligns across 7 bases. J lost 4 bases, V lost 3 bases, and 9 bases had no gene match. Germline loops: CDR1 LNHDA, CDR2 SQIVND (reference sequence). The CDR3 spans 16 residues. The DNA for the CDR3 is TGTGCCAGTAGTATGAGTAAGGGGGCCCTTAATCAGCCCCAGCATTTT. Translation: CASSMSKGALNQPQHF.

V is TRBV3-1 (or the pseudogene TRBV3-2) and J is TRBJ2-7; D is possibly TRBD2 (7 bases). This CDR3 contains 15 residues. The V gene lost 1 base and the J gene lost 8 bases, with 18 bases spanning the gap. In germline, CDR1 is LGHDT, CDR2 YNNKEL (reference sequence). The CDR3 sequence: CASSQAGGAYVQQYF. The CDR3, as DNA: TGTGCCAGCAGCCAAGCTGGGGGGGCCTACGTCCAGCAGTACTTC.

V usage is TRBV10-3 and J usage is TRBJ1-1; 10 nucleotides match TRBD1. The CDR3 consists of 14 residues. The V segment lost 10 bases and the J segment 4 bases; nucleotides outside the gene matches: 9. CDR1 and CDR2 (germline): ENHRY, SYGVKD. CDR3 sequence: CATLDRGGRTEAFF. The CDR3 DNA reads TGTGCCACCCTGGACAGGGGGGGACGCACTGAAGCTTTCTTT.

CDR3 DNA: TGTGCCAGCTCCAACCGAGGGTCTGAAAAACTGTTTTTT. Encoded protein: CASSNRGSEKLFF. This chain connects TRBV27 to TRBJ1-4; D not certain. Germline lookup yields CDR1 MNHEY and CDR2 SMNVEV (reference sequence). This CDR3 is 13 amino acids long. The ends were cut back, 8 bases at V and 7 bases at J, with 14 bases in the middle. Full variable domain (missing parts from reference TRBV27 and TRBJ1-4): EAQVTQNPRYLITVTGKKLTVTCSQNMNHEYMSWYRQDPGLGLRQIYYSMNVEVTDKGDVPEGYKVSRKEKRNFPLILESPSPNQTSLYFCASSNRGSEKLFFGSGTQLSVL.